A selection of T cell receptor beta chains follows, all from one sample in a study of glioma-infiltrating T cells. TCRdb fed the multiplex PCR reads into MiXCR, producing one record per CDR3 protein. This table holds under 200,000 distinct CDR3 sequences, around 32% found once. Sequenced material: glioma tissue, nonneoplastic brain tissue, or PBMCs (not recorded which). These receptors all stem from a human donor with low-grade glioma or glioblastoma, undergoing nonglioma brain surgery, or in good health (not recorded which). The conserved cysteine and the conserved F or W are not part of the CDR3 here.

J gene | V gene | CDR3 protein
TRBJ2-1 | TRBV20-1 | SASHGRDEQF
TRBJ2-1 | TRBV12-3/TRBV12-4 | ASSGVWQGSYNEQF
TRBJ2-7 | TRBV20-1 | STRPSGRDHEQY
TRBJ1-2 | TRBV27 | ASSKQGQGRTGYT
TRBJ2-7 | TRBV20-1 | SASRRDRGYEQY
TRBJ2-7 | TRBV6-9 | ATQGALAEQY
TRBJ1-1 | TRBV5-1 | ASSFSGQGRGITEAF
TRBJ2-7 | TRBV18 | ASSQGETYEQY
TRBJ2-2 | TRBV9 | ASTNPGGTGELF
TRBJ2-1 | TRBV20-1 | SARRGTSAFSYNEQF
TRBJ2-7 | TRBV28 | ASATIGQAYEQY
TRBJ1-1 | TRBV6-5 | ASSRLAGGAGIVAEAF
TRBJ2-7 | TRBV4-1 | ASSPRTGPYEQY
TRBJ2-1 | TRBV6-6 | ASSYVFGSYNEQF
TRBJ2-3 | TRBV7-9 | ASRLGAQGTQY
TRBJ2-1 | TRBV20-1 | SAERDGYNVQF
TRBJ1-4 | TRBV2 | ASRPQANEKLF
TRBJ1-1 | TRBV5-1 | ASSPTGGSSYEAF